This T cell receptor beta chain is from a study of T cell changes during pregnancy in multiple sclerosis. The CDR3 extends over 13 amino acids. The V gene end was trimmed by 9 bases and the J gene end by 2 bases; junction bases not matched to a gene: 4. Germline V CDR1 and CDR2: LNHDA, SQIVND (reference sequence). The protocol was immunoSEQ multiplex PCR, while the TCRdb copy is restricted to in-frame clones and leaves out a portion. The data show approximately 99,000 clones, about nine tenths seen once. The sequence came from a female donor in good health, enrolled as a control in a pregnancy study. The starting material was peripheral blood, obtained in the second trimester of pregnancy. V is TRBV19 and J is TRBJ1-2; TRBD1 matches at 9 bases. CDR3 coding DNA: TGTGCCAGACGGGACAGGGAGAACTATGGCTACACCTTC. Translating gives CARRDRENYGYTF.